This TCR beta chain was captured in a study of blood T cell repertoires in COVID-19. The method was immunoSEQ multiplex PCR; TCRdb's version includes in-frame clones alone and lacks a portion of them. There are about 320,000 clones in the sample; under 90% occur only once, and 5.2% lies in the top ten. Cohort assignment relied on participant-reported clinical history. This CDR3 region has 16 residues. Germline assignment: CDR1 MDHEN and CDR2 SYDVKM. The ends lost 3 bases at V and 4 bases at J; junction bases unmatched: 7. This clone turned up a few times. The V gene is TRBV28, the J gene TRBJ1-5, with 9 bases identical to TRBD1. This TCR derives from a man aged 60-69 years who had recovered from COVID-19. The sequenced sample was PBMCs or T cells enriched from blood (not recorded which). The DNA for the CDR3 is TGTGCCAGCAGTTTTTGGGGACAGGGCTCAAATCAGCCCCAGCATTTT. It specifies CASSFWGQGSNQPQHF.